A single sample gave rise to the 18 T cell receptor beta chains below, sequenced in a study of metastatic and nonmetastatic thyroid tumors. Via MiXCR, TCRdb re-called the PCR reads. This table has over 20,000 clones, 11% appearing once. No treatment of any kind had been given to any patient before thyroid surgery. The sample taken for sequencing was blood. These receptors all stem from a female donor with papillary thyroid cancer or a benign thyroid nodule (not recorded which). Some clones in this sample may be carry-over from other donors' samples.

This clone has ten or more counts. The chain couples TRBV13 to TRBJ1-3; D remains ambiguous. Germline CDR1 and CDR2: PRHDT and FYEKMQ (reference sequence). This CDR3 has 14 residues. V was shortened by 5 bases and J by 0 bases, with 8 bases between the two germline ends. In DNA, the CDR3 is TGTGCCAGCAGCGCGGGAGTCTCTGGAAACACCATATATTTT. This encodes CASSAGVSGNTIYF.

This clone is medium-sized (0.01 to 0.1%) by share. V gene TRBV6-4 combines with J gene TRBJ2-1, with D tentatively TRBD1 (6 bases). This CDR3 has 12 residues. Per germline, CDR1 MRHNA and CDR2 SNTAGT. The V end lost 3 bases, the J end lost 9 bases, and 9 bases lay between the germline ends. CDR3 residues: CASSDEGGEQFF. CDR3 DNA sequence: TGTGCCAGCAGTGATGAAGGGGGTGAGCAGTTCTTC.

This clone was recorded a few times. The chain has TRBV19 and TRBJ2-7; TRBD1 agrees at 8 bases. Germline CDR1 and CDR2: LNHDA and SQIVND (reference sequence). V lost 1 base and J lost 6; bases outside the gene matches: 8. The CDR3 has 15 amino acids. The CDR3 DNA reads TGTGCCAGTAGTATAGCCCCCAGGGGGCGAAGCGAGCAGTACTTC. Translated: CASSIAPRGRSEQYF.

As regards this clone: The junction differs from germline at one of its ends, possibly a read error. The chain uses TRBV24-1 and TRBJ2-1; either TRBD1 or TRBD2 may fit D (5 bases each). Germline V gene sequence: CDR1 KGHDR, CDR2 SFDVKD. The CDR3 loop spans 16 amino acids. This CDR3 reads CATSDIGASTYNVQFF. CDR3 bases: TGTGCCACCAGTGATATCGGGGCTAGCACCTACAATGTGCAGTTCTTC.

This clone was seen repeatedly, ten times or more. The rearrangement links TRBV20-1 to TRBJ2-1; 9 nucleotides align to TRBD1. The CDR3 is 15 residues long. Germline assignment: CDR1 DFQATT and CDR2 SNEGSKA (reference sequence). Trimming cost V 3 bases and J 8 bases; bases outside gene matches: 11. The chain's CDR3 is CSASPGTGNTYEQFF. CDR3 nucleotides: TGCAGTGCTAGTCCCGGGACAGGGAATACATATGAGCAGTTCTTC.

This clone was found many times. CDR3: CASSQGWGTYNSPLHF. As DNA, the CDR3 is TGCGCCAGCAGCCAAGGGTGGGGGACCTATAATTCACCCCTCCACTTT. V and J are TRBV4-3 and TRBJ1-6, with D tentatively TRBD1 (5 bases). This CDR3 comprises 16 residues. Germline V gene sequence: CDR1 LGHNA, CDR2 YSLEER. V dropped 1 base and J dropped 2 bases, with 9 bases sitting between them.

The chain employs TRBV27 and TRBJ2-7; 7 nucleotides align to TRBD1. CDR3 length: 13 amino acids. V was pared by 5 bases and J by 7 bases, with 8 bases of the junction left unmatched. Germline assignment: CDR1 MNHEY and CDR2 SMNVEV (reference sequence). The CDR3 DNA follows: TGTGCCAGCAGTATGAACAGGGGATGGGAGCAGTACTTC. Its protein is CASSMNRGWEQYF.

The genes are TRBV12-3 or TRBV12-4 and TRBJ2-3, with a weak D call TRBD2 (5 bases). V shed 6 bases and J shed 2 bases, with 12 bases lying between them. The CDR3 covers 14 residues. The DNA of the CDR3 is TGTGCCAGCAGAGTTCGGGAAACCACAGATACGCAGTATTTT. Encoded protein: CASRVRETTDTQYF.

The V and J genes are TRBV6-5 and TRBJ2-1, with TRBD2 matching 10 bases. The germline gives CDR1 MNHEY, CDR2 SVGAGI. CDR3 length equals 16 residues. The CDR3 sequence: CESSYSKTSGDNEQFF. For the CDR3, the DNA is TGTGAAAGCAGTTACTCGAAAACTAGCGGGGACAATGAGCAGTTCTTC.

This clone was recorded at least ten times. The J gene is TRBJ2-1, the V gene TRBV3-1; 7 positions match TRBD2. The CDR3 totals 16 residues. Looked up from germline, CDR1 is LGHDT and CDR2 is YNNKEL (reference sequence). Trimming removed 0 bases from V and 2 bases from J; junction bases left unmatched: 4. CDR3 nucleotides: TGTGCCAGCAGCCAAGAAGTACGGGAGGCCTACAATGAGCAGTTCTTC. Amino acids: CASSQEVREAYNEQFF.

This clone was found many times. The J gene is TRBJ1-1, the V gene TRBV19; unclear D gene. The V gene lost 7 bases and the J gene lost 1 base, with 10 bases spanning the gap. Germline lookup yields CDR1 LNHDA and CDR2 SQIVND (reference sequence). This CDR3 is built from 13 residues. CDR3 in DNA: TGTGCCAGTATGAACAGAAGGAACACTGAAGCTTTCTTT. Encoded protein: CASMNRRNTEAFF.

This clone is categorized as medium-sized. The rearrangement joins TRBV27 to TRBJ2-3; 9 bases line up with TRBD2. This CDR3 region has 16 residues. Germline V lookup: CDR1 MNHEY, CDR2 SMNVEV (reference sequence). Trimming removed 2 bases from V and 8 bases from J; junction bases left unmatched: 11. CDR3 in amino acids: CASSLMAGGPWGTQYF. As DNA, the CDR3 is TGTGCCAGCAGTTTAATGGCGGGAGGGCCCTGGGGTACGCAGTATTTT.

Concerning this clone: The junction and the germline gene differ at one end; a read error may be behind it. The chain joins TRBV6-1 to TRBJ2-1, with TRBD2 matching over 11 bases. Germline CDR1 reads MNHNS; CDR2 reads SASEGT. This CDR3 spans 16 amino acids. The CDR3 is CASSETGTSGNNEQFF. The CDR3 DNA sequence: TGTGCGAGCAGTGAAACGGGGACTAGCGGTAATAATGAGCAGTTCTTC.

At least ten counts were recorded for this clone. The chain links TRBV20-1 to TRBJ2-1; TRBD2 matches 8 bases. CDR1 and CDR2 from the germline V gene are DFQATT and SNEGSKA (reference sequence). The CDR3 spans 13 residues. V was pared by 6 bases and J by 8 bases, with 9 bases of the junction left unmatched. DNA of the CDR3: TGCAGTGCCCAGACCGGGACTAGGGATGAGCAGTTCTTC. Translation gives CSAQTGTRDEQFF.

The CDR3 protein is CASSVEYRAAGELFF. In DNA form, the CDR3 reads TGTGCCAGCAGTGTCGAGTACAGGGCGGCCGGGGAGCTGTTTTTT. The V gene is TRBV6-1, the J gene TRBJ2-2; weak D call: TRBD1 (6 bases). Looked up from germline, CDR1 is MNHNS and CDR2 is SASEGT. V was pared by 4 bases and J by 6 bases, with 15 bases between. This CDR3 region has 15 residues.

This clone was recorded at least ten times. CDR3 protein: CASSQDLAGSLEQFF. CDR3 DNA: TGTGCCAGCAGCCAAGATCTAGCGGGATCCCTTGAGCAGTTCTTC. J is TRBJ2-1 and V is TRBV3-1; 9 positions match TRBD2. With V trimmed by 0 bases and J by 9 bases, 6 bases remained unmatched. Germline CDR1 is LGHDT and CDR2 is YNNKEL (reference sequence). This CDR3 is built from 15 residues.

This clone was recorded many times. The DNA of the CDR3 is TGTGCCAGCAGCAGGATGGAGGCTCACAATGAGCAGTTCTTC. Translation gives CASSRMEAHNEQFF. The V gene is TRBV9, the J gene TRBJ2-1; the D gene is possibly TRBD2 (5 bases). The V and J ends lost 4 bases and 5 bases respectively, with 13 bases between them. Germline assignment: CDR1 SGDLS and CDR2 YYNGEE. This CDR3 spans 14 amino acids. Supplemented by reference TRBV9 and TRBJ2-1, the full variable domain reads DSGVTQTPKHLITATGQRVTLRCSPRSGDLSVYWYQQSLDQGLQFLIQYYNGEERAKGNILERFSAQQFPDLHSELNLSSLELGDSALYFCASSRMEAHNEQFFGPGTRLTVL.

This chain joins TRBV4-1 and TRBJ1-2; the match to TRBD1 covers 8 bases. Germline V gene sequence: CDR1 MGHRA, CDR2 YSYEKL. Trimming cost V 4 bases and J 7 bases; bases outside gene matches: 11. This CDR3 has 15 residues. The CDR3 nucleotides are TGCGCCAGCAGCCGGTTGACAGGGGTGTCCGGTGGCTACACCTTC. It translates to CASSRLTGVSGGYTF.